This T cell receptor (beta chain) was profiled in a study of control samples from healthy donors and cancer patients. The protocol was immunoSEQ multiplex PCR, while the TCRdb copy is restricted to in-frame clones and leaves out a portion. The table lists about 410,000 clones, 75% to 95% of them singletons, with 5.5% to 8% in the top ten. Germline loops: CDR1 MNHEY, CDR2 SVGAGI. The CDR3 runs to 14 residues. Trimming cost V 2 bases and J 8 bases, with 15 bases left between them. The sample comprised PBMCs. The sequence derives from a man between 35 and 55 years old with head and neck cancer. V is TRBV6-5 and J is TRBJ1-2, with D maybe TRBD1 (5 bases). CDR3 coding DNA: TGTGCCAGCAGTTACGGATCAGGGTTCGGCGGCTACACCTTC. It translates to CASSYGSGFGGYTF.